This entry lists 15 T cell receptor beta chains sequenced from one sample in a study of T cells after yellow fever vaccination. TCRdb re-called the 5' RACE reads through MiXCR, storing one row per CDR3 protein. The sample contains more than 350,000 distinct CDR3 sequences, 11% of which appear only once. Sequenced here: PBMCs, sampled on the day of the first yellow fever vaccination. The receptor set was obtained from a man aged 18 to 30 who received the YFV17D yellow fever vaccine.

This CDR3 reads CASSLDPGRETQYF. DNA of the CDR3: TGCGCCAGCAGCTTGGATCCCGGGAGGGAGACCCAGTACTTC. The V gene is TRBV5-1, the J gene TRBJ2-5, with 7 bases matching TRBD2. The length of the CDR3 is 14 residues. V lost 0 bases to trimming and J lost 5 bases; unmatched junction nucleotides: 4. Germline CDR1 reads SGHRS; CDR2 reads YFSETQ.

On this clonotype itself: One end of the junction varies from germline; a read error may be responsible. The chain couples TRBV4-1 to TRBJ2-1; a possible D gene is TRBD2 (6 bases). CDR3 size: 15 residues. The germline V gene has CDR1 MGHRA and CDR2 YSYEKL. The CDR3 sequence is CASSQVGDSDNEQFF. CDR3 bases: TGCGCCAGCAGCCAAGTGGGGGACTCCGACAATGAGCAGTTCTTC.

The V and J genes are TRBV27 and TRBJ2-2, with D maybe TRBD2 (5 bases). Germline V gives CDR1 MNHEY, CDR2 SMNVEV (reference sequence). The CDR3 is 17 amino acids. Trimming stripped 3 bases from V and 3 bases from J, with 17 bases between. The CDR3 bases are TGTGCCAGCAGTTTGTTAGTCTCGGGGTCGGACACCGGGGAGCTGTTTTTT. Amino acids: CASSLLVSGSDTGELFF.

The chain combines TRBV18 with TRBJ2-2; D is undetermined. This CDR3 region has 14 residues. V was cut by 3 bases and J by 9 bases, with 14 bases left in between. Germline CDR1 KGHSH, CDR2 LQKENI. In DNA form, the CDR3 reads TGTGCCAGCTCACCGGCAGTCGTAACCAGGGAGCTGTTTTTT. Translation: CASSPAVVTRELFF.

This sequence joins TRBV9 and TRBJ1-5; TRBD1 agrees at 7 bases. Per germline, CDR1 SGDLS and CDR2 YYNGEE. The J segment lost 1 base and the V segment lost 4 bases, leaving 2 bases of the junction unmatched. The CDR3 totals 14 residues. CDR3 DNA: TGTGCCAGCAGCCGACAGGGAAGCAATCAGCCCCAGCATTTT. It specifies CASSRQGSNQPQHF.

There are a few counts of this clonotype. The chain joins TRBV19 to TRBJ2-1, with TRBD1 matching 12 bases. CDR3 length equals 20 residues. V lost 5 bases, J lost 4 bases, and 18 bases stayed unmatched. CDR1 is LNHDA, CDR2 SQIVND, per germline (reference sequence). CDR3 nucleotides: TGTGCCAGTAGTCCTCCCCGGGGACAGGGGGCGCGGCGGGGATACAATGAGCAGTTCTTC. Amino acids: CASSPPRGQGARRGYNEQFF.

This clonotype was seen only a few times. The J gene is TRBJ2-5, the V gene TRBV5-1, with TRBD2 matching over 7 bases. In germline, CDR1 is SGHRS, CDR2 YFSETQ. This CDR3 is built from 15 residues. V trimming: 2 bases; J trimming: 0 bases; junction bases outside the gene matches: 4. The CDR3 protein is CASSLPRGDQETQYF. The CDR3 region has the DNA TGCGCCAGCAGCTTACCTCGGGGGGACCAAGAGACCCAGTACTTC. The variable domain in full, completed from reference TRBV5-1 and TRBJ2-5, reads KAGVTQTPRYLIKTRGQQVTLSCSPISGHRSVSWYQQTPGQGLQFLFEYFSETQRNKGNFPGRFSGRQFSNSRSEMNVSTLELGDSALYLCASSLPRGDQETQYFGPGTRLLVL.

This chain links TRBV7-8 with TRBJ2-3; D not certain. The germline V gene encodes CDR1 SGHVS and CDR2 FQNEAQ. V lost 8 bases, J lost 1 base, and 16 bases lay in between. The CDR3 length is 15 residues. This CDR3 is CASGSWADGTDTQYF. DNA for the CDR3: TGTGCCAGCGGTAGTTGGGCCGACGGCACAGATACGCAGTATTTT.

This clonotype was detected only a few times. The V gene is TRBV12-3 or TRBV12-4, the J gene TRBJ2-7; possible D gene TRBD1, 5 bases. V was cut by 1 base and J by 5 bases, with 9 bases left in between. CDR3 length: 13 amino acids. CDR3 sequence (DNA): TGTGCCAGCAGTTTAGGGCAGGGCGACGAGCAGTACGTC. As protein: CASSLGQGDEQYV.

This clonotype has a count of ten or more. The chain employs TRBV29-1 and TRBJ1-5, with D tentatively TRBD1 (6 bases). This CDR3 is built from 13 residues. Trimming took 4 bases from V and 3 from J, leaving 10 bases between them. Germline CDR1 and CDR2: SQVTM and ANQGSEA. The CDR3 sequence: CSVVQGLNQPQHF. The CDR3 nucleotides are TGCAGCGTTGTACAGGGCCTCAATCAGCCCCAGCATTTT.

V and J are TRBV5-1 and TRBJ2-7, with 11 nucleotides matching TRBD2. This CDR3 contains 15 residues. Germline trimming cut 6 bases from V and 6 bases from J; bases unmatched to any gene: 11. Per germline, CDR1 SGHRS and CDR2 YFSETQ. Here the CDR3 DNA reads TGCGCCAGCAATTCCCTAGCGGGGGGAACGCGCGAGCAGTACTTC. It codes for CASNSLAGGTREQYF.

This clonotype has at least ten counts. The chain carries TRBV12-3 or TRBV12-4 and TRBJ2-3, with D possibly called TRBD1 or TRBD2 (5 bases each). V gave up 3 bases and J gave up 8 bases, with 21 bases separating them. The CDR3 has 16 amino acids. CDR3 DNA sequence: TGTGCCAGCAGTTTCTCAGACTCCCGAGTTGGGGGTACGCAGTATTTT. This translates into CASSFSDSRVGGTQYF.

This clonotype was counted between two and nine times. The chain combines TRBV7-2 with TRBJ2-2; 9 bases line up with TRBD1. Germline V gene sequence: CDR1 SGHTA, CDR2 FQGNSA. The CDR3 spans 16 residues. The ends lost 4 bases at V and 7 bases at J; junction bases unmatched: 10. The DNA of the CDR3 is TGTGCCAGCAGCTCAGCGACAGGGGGTGTTGTCGGGGAGCTGTTTTTT. This translates into CASSSATGGVVGELFF.

In this sample, this clonotype turned up a few times. The chain carries TRBV25-1 and TRBJ1-5, with D perhaps TRBD1 (6 bases). The ends were cut back, 3 bases at V and 14 bases at J, with 17 bases in the middle. CDR1 MGHDK and CDR2 SYGVNS come from the germline V gene. The CDR3 covers 13 residues. The CDR3 reads CASSDSGEPVKHF. CDR3 sequence (DNA): TGTGCCAGCAGTGACTCAGGGGAACCGGTTAAGCATTTT.

The sample holds many counts of this clonotype. The rearrangement joins TRBV3-1 to TRBJ1-1; a possible D gene is TRBD1 (6 bases). Germline CDR1 and CDR2: LGHDT and YNNKEL (reference sequence). V lost 4 bases, J lost 6 bases, and 18 bases lay in between. The CDR3 loop spans 15 amino acids. The CDR3 here is CASSLAGLGAAEAFF. As DNA, the CDR3 is TGTGCCAGCAGCCTCGCGGGTTTGGGGGCCGCTGAAGCTTTCTTT.